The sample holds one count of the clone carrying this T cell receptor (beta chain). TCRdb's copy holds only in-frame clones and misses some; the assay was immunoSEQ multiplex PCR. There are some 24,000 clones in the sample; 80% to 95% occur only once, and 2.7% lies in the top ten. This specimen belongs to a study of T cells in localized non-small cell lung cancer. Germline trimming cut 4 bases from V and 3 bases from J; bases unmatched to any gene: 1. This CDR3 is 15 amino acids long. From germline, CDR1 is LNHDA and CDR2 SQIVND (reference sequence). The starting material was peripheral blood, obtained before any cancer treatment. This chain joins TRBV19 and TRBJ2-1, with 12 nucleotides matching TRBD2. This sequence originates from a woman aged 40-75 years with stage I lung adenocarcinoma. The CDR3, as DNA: TGTGCCAGTAGTAGGACTAGCGGGGTCTACAATGAGCAGTTCTTC. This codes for CASSRTSGVYNEQFF.